The 20 T cell receptor beta chains reported below all come from one sample, sequenced in a study of shared clonotypes between healthy human individuals. Naive CD8 cells lacked CD45RO, underwent positive selection for CCR7 and left out terminally differentiated effector memory CD45RA+ cells. Data came from immunoSEQ multiplex PCR; TCRdb stores just in-frame clones and leaves some out. The sample lists millions of clones, roughly 94% occurring once. Sequencing was carried out using naive CD8+ T cells sorted from blood. These receptors all stem from a man between 18 and 29 years old in good health.

The chain links TRBV7-6 to TRBJ1-2, with 12 bases matching TRBD1. The CDR3 has 15 residues. Germline assignment: CDR1 SGHVS and CDR2 FNYEAQ. V shed 0 bases, J shed 8 bases, and the junction held 4 bases outside the gene matches. This CDR3 is CASSLAGTGGEGYTF. The DNA of the CDR3 is TGTGCCAGCAGCTTAGCCGGGACAGGGGGCGAAGGCTACACCTTC.

As concerns this clone: Other DNA sequences within the sample encode an identical CDR3. J is TRBJ2-2 and V is TRBV9; 8 bases agree with TRBD2. Unmatched junction bases numbered 5, after V lost 2 bases and J lost 8 bases. The CDR3 spans 14 residues. Germline V gene sequence: CDR1 SGDLS, CDR2 YYNGEE. CDR3 coding DNA: TGTGCCAGCAGCGTTAGCGGGGTTGGTGGGGAGCTGTTTTTT. Amino acid sequence: CASSVSGVGGELFF.

The V call is TRBV6-5, the J call TRBJ1-2; no definite D call. The CDR3 is 15 amino acids. The ends were cut back, 1 base at V and 4 bases at J, with 13 bases in the middle. In germline, CDR1 is MNHEY, CDR2 SVGAGI. This CDR3 reads CASSYWIEPLYGYTF. The DNA of the CDR3 is TGTGCCAGCAGTTACTGGATCGAACCCCTCTATGGCTACACCTTC.

This chain joins TRBV30 and TRBJ1-3, with D possibly TRBD1 on 5 matching bases. With 5 bases removed from V and 0 bases from J, the gap between germline ends came to 8 bases. The CDR3 sequence is 13 residues long. Germline V CDR1 and CDR2: GTSNPN, SVGIG (reference sequence). The CDR3 DNA reads as TGTGCCTGGGTAGGGGTCTCTGGAAACACCATATATTTT. Translated: CAWVGVSGNTIYF.

CDR3 in amino acids: CASSVDPTYSYNSPLHF. CDR3 DNA: TGTGCCAGCAGCGTAGATCCCACTTACTCCTATAATTCACCCCTCCACTTT. The gene calls are TRBV9 and TRBJ1-6; D not certain. CDR3 length: 17 residues. V lost 0 bases and J 0 bases, leaving 10 bases between the germline ends. Germline V CDR1 and CDR2: SGDLS, YYNGEE.

The chain links TRBV29-1 to TRBJ2-1, with D possibly being TRBD2 (5 bases). Germline V lookup: CDR1 SQVTM, CDR2 ANQGSEA. V was trimmed by 4 bases and J by 2 bases, leaving 15 bases between them. This CDR3 has 15 amino acids. CDR3: CSVAFTDSPYNEQFF. The CDR3 bases are TGCAGCGTTGCATTCACGGACTCCCCCTACAATGAGCAGTTCTTC.

V and J are TRBV7-9 and TRBJ2-7; no firm D call. V lost 1 base to trimming and J lost 3 bases, with 13 bases between them. Germline CDR1 is SEHNR and CDR2 is FQNEAQ (reference sequence). This CDR3 comprises 15 residues. CDR3 region: CASSLGYGLDYEQYF. The DNA of the CDR3 is TGTGCCAGCAGCTTAGGGTACGGCTTAGACTACGAGCAGTACTTC.

The J gene is TRBJ2-7, the V gene TRBV7-2, with no clear D. This CDR3 comprises 11 residues. V lost 5 bases and J lost 6, with 8 bases in between. Germline CDR1 is SGHTA and CDR2 is FQGNSA. The CDR3 DNA sequence: TGTGCCAGCAGCGCCCTGTCCGAGCAGTACTTC. This codes for CASSALSEQYF.

The V call is TRBV14, the J call TRBJ2-7; 7 positions agree with TRBD1. Germline assignment: CDR1 SGHDN and CDR2 FVKESK. J gave up 3 bases and V 4 bases, and 9 bases lay outside the gene matches. The CDR3 totals 15 residues. CDR3 protein: CASSLLGGAGYEQYF. For the CDR3, the DNA is TGTGCCAGCAGCCTTCTAGGGGGCGCAGGCTACGAGCAGTACTTC.

V gene TRBV30 combines with J gene TRBJ2-7; 12 nucleotides match TRBD2. This CDR3 region has 15 residues. V shed 2 bases, J shed 2 bases, and the junction held 4 bases outside the gene matches. Germline V gives CDR1 GTSNPN, CDR2 SVGIG (reference sequence). In DNA form, the CDR3 reads TGTGCCTGGAGTCCGACTAGCGGGAGCCCCTACGAGCAGTACTTC. Its protein product is CAWSPTSGSPYEQYF.

V is TRBV7-3 and J is TRBJ2-3; D may be TRBD2 (7 bases). The CDR3 has 18 residues. Trimming took 1 base from V and 5 from J, leaving 22 bases between them. Germline V gene data show CDR1 as SGHTA and CDR2 as FQGTGA. This CDR3 is CASSLIPGLEGGRDTQYF. The CDR3 bases are TGTGCCAGCAGCTTAATTCCAGGACTAGAAGGGGGTCGAGATACGCAGTATTTT.

With respect to this clone: At the DNA level, this CDR3 is encoded by other sequences in the same sample as well. The V gene is TRBV7-9, the J gene TRBJ2-5, with 8 bases aligning to TRBD1. In germline, CDR1 is SEHNR, CDR2 FQNEAQ (reference sequence). CDR3 length equals 15 residues. The ends lost 1 base at V and 2 bases at J; junction bases unmatched: 3. The CDR3 reads CASSLGTGLQETQYF. CDR3 nucleotides: TGTGCCAGCAGCTTAGGGACAGGGCTGCAAGAGACCCAGTACTTC.

The V call is TRBV4-1, the J call TRBJ1-5; possible D gene TRBD1, 6 bases. The V gene lost 3 bases and the J gene lost 2 bases, with 11 bases spanning the gap. The CDR3 has 15 amino acids. Per germline, CDR1 MGHRA and CDR2 YSYEKL. CDR3: CASSHSGEGNQPQHF. CDR3 in DNA: TGCGCCAGCAGCCACTCAGGGGAGGGCAATCAGCCCCAGCATTTT.

The chain joins TRBV7-9 to TRBJ2-3, with D unresolved. This CDR3 comprises 14 residues. V was shortened by 5 bases and J by 0 bases, with 9 bases between the two germline ends. Germline CDR1 SEHNR, CDR2 FQNEAQ (reference sequence). The CDR3 loop reads CASSLTISTDTQYF. In DNA, the CDR3 is TGTGCCAGCAGCCTTACGATAAGCACAGATACGCAGTATTTT.

The V and J genes are TRBV2 and TRBJ2-7; weak D call: TRBD2 (6 bases). The V and J ends lost 3 bases and 2 bases respectively, with 20 bases between them. Germline CDR1 reads SNHLY; CDR2 reads FYNNEI. The CDR3 spans 17 residues. CDR3 residues: CASSDSTLWGVPYEQYF. CDR3 in DNA: TGTGCCAGCAGTGACTCGACCCTGTGGGGGGTCCCCTACGAGCAGTACTTC.

Points on this clone: Other DNA sequences within the sample encode an identical CDR3. The rearrangement joins TRBV29-1 to TRBJ2-1, with 12 bases matching TRBD2. Trimming at V came to 2 bases and at J to 2 bases, leaving 1 base not matched to a gene. Germline V lookup: CDR1 SQVTM, CDR2 ANQGSEA. The CDR3 totals 15 residues. The CDR3 protein is CSVELAGGPYNEQFF. CDR3 DNA sequence: TGCAGCGTTGAACTAGCGGGGGGGCCCTACAATGAGCAGTTCTTC.

The V call is TRBV27, the J call TRBJ2-1, with 7 bases aligning to TRBD1. J lost 0 bases, V lost 6 bases, and 5 bases had no gene match. This CDR3 is 15 amino acids long. The germline CDR1 and CDR2 sequences are MNHEY and SMNVEV (reference sequence). In DNA, the CDR3 is TGTGCCAGCAGAACTGGGACAGTCTCCTACAATGAGCAGTTCTTC. Its protein is CASRTGTVSYNEQFF.

The rearrangement joins TRBV5-6 to TRBJ2-7, with 13 bases aligning to TRBD2. Trimming at V came to 2 bases and at J to 2 bases, leaving 7 bases not matched to a gene. Germline-derived CDR1 and CDR2 are SGHDT and YYEEEE. The CDR3 is made up of 17 amino acids. CDR3 sequence (DNA): TGTGCCAGCAGCTTCGCCGGACTAGCGGGAGAGGCCTACGAGCAGTACTTC. Protein product: CASSFAGLAGEAYEQYF. The variable domain in full, with the rest retrieved from reference TRBV5-6 and TRBJ2-7, is DAGVTQSPTHLIKTRGQQVTLRCSPKSGHDTVSWYQQALGQGPQFIFQYYEEEERQRGNFPDRFSGHQFPNYSSELNVNALLLGDSALYLCASSFAGLAGEAYEQYFGPGTRLTVT.

This chain connects TRBV27 to TRBJ1-3; the match to TRBD1 covers 10 bases. CDR3 length: 19 amino acids. V was pared by 7 bases and J by 0 bases, with 15 bases of the junction left unmatched. Looked up from germline, CDR1 is MNHEY and CDR2 is SMNVEV (reference sequence). CDR3 coding DNA: TGTGCCAGCAACCCACAGGGACAGGGGTCCCCCCACTCTGGAAACACCATATATTTT. Protein product: CASNPQGQGSPHSGNTIYF.

With respect to this clone: Additional DNA sequences in this sample encode the identical CDR3. The genes are TRBV6-5 and TRBJ2-2; D is perhaps TRBD1 or TRBD2 (5 bases each). The CDR3 has 15 residues. Per the germline V gene, CDR1 is MNHEY and CDR2 is SVGAGI. Trimming removed 0 bases from V and 1 base from J, with 6 bases in between. CDR3 nucleotides: TGTGCCAGCAGTTACTCGGGGGAGAACACCGGGGAGCTGTTTTTT. This sequence encodes CASSYSGENTGELFF.